What follows is one T cell receptor (beta chain) and its context. Its antigen remains unknown. V gave up 3 bases and J gave up 8 bases, with 10 bases separating them. Germline V gives CDR1 ENHRY, CDR2 SYGVKD. This CDR3 has 12 amino acids. This sample was taken from a study of T cells after yellow fever vaccination. TCRdb re-called the 5' RACE reads through MiXCR, storing one row per CDR3 protein. Seen here are some 320,000 distinct CDR3 sequences, roughly 4.3% observed once, and the top ten hold 15% to 20%. Findings of the study overall: Reappearance after the booster was observed for most primary-vaccination clones (roughly 95% CD4, roughly 90% CD8).

V is TRBV10-3 and J is TRBJ1-2, with D perhaps TRBD1 (5 bases). The input for sequencing was PBMCs, taken 15 days after the yellow fever booster vaccination. The receptor was isolated from a man between 18 and 29 years old who received the YFV17D yellow fever vaccine. The CDR3 loop is CAISEQVVGYTF. Here the CDR3 DNA reads TGTGCCATCAGTGAACAGGTCGTCGGCTACACCTTC.